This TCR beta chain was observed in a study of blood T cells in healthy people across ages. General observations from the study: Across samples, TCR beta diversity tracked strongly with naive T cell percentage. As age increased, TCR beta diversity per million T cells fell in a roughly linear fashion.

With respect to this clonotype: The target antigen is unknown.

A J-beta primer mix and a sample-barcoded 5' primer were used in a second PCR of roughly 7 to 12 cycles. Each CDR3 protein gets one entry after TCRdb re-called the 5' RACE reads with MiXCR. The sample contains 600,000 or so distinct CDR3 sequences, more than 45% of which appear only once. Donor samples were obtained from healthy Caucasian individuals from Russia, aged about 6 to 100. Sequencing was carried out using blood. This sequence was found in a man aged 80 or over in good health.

The CDR3 DNA reads as TGTGCCAGCAGTTCGCGGGGGAATGGCGGCAATCAGCCCCAGCATTTT. Translation: CASSSRGNGGNQPQHF. The chain links TRBV12-3 or TRBV12-4 to TRBJ1-5; D perhaps matches TRBD1 (5 bases). Trimming left V 4 bases short and J 2 bases short, with 15 bases between. The CDR3 sequence is 16 residues long.